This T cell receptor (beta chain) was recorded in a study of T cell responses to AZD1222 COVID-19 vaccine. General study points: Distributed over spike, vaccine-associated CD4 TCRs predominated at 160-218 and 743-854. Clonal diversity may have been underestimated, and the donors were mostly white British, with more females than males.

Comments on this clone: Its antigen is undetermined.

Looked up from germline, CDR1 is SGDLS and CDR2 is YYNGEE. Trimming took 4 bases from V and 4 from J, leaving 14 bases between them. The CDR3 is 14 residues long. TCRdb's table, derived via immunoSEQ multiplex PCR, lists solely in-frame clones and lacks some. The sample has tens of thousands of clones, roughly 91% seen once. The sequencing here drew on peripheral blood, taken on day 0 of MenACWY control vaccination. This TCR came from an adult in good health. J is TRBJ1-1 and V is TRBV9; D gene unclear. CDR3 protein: CASSLLGGSTEAFF. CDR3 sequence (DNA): TGTGCCAGCAGCCTATTGGGAGGGAGCACTGAAGCTTTCTTT.